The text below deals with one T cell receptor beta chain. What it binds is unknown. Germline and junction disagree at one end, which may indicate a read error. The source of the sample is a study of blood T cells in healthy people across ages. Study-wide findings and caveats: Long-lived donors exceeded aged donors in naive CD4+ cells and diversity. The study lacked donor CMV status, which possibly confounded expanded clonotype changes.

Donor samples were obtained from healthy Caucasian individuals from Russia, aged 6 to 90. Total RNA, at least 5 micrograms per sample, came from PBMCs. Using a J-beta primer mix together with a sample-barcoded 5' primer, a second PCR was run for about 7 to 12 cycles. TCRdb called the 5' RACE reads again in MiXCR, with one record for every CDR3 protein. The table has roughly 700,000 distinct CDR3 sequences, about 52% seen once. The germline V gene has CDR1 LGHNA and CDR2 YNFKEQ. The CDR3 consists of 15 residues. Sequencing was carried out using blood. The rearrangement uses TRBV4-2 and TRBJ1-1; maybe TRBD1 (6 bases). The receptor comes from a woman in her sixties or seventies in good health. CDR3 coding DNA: TGTGCCAGCAGCCTCAATCTAGGGGGAGACGCTGAGGCTTTCTTT. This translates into CASSLNLGGDAEAFF.